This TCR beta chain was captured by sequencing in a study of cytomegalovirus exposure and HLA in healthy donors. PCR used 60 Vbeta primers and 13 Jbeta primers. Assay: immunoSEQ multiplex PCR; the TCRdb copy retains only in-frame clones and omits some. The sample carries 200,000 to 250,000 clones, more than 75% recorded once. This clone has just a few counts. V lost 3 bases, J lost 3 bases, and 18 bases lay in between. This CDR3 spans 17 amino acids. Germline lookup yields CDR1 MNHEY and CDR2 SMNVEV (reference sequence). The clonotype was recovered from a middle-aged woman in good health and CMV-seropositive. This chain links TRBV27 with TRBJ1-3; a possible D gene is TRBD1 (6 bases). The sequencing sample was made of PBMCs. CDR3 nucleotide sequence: TGTGCCAGCAGTTTCCTTCCTCCCGGACAGAGTGGAAACACCATATATTTT. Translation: CASSFLPPGQSGNTIYF.